This T cell receptor (beta chain) originates from a study of blood T cell repertoires in COVID-19. Everyone who took part was roughly 18 to 95 years old, and they came from 24 US areas. Assignment of participants to cohorts was predicated upon participant-reported clinical history. Germline CDR1 is SGHRS and CDR2 is YFSETQ. V lost 4 bases and J lost 5; bases outside the gene matches: 2. The CDR3 is made up of 13 amino acids. There are a few counts of this clone. The protocol was immunoSEQ multiplex PCR, while the TCRdb copy is restricted to in-frame clones and leaves out a portion. The sample holds a few hundred thousand clones, roughly 85% seen once.

The chain links TRBV5-1 to TRBJ1-5; 8 bases agree with TRBD1. The sequencing input was PBMCs or T cells enriched from blood (not recorded which). This receptor was identified in a man aged 30 to 39 who had recovered from COVID-19. CDR3 protein: CASSTTGDQPQHF. Written as DNA, the CDR3 is TGCGCCAGCAGCACGACAGGGGATCAGCCCCAGCATTTT.